The source of this TCR beta chain is a study of regulatory T cells in long-lasting Graves disease (dated by TCRdb to 2020 to 2023). Regarding the complete study: Antithyroid drugs had been taken for less than 3 months by newly diagnosed Graves' disease patients. Peripheral blood TCR sequencing and RNA sequencing compared persistent Graves' disease patients with newly diagnosed Graves' disease patients. The study took place in China and was registered as a clinical trial. A total of roughly 33 samples were covered by TCR sequencing, comprising approximately 13 persistent and around 20 newly diagnosed Graves' disease patients. Beyond this particular receptor, the publication reports: As a limitation, the authors acknowledged that the small sample size may reduce accuracy. TRBV28, TRBJ1-2 and TRBJ2-5 were preferentially used in persistent disease, while TRBV20-1 and TRBJ2-1 were favored in newly diagnosed disease. Compared with newly diagnosed patients, patients with persistent Graves' disease had lower TCR Shannon entropy and fewer highly expanded clones, which suggests clonal expansion. The study examined only peripheral blood because the primary lesion, thyroid tissue, could not be accessed. Only the TCR beta chain was sequenced and analyzed. Patients with persistent disease shared more public clonotypes (approximately 2,500) than newly diagnosed patients did (around 930).

The meaning of the sample's time point label: newly diagnosed GD, antithyroid drugs for less than 3 months. RNA was extracted from PBMCs in TRIzol for both TCR sequencing and RNA sequencing. The diagnosis of Graves' disease followed American Thyroid Association guidelines. The patients came from an endocrinology department in Xi'an, China. From each patient, 7.5 to 9.5 milliliters of peripheral blood was collected into an EDTA anticoagulant tube. PBMCs were isolated by Ficoll Paque Plus density gradient separation without further T cell sorting. An Agilent 2100 Bioanalyzer and agarose gel were used to check RNA quality, and a NanoDrop 2000 was used to measure RNA concentration. Its CDR3 holds 15 amino acids, cysteine through phenylalanine. Here the CDR3 DNA is all that survives: 45 bases in frame from base 1. Trimming leaves V shorter by 3 bases and J shorter by 7 bases, with the junction holding 7 bases beyond the gene matches. CDR1 and CDR2 were assigned from the germline V gene as SGHAT and FQNNGV.

Libraries came from multiplex PCR. TCRdb shows the sequencer as Illumina HiSeq 4000. CDR3 regions were amplified by Arm-PCR with iRepertoire HTBI primers to construct TCR beta libraries. Before sequencing, the PCR products underwent gel purification. On the study's bioinformatics: Gene usage analysis of CDR3 amino acid clonotypes used the 62 TRBV and some 13 TRBJ segments found across samples. COPE and FqMerger were used to merge filtered high-quality paired reads into contigs. BLAST was used to align contigs to IMGT TRBV, TRBD and TRBJ reference genes, with CDR3 defined following IMGT. Clonotypes above 0.1% frequency were classified as highly expanded clones. Shannon entropy was used to measure repertoire diversity, and the Gini coefficient was used to measure V-J evenness. Public clonotypes were defined as clonotypes shared by more than one individual. The public reads were reprocessed in TCRdb via fastp at Q25 and MiXCR, keeping in-frame beta chains. Rows are combined by CDR3 protein, so each entry shows the most common genes and DNA. These V and J calls derive from TCRdb rather than the authors' analysis. Recorded for this sample are about 560,000 distinct CDR3 sequences; 16% of them occurred a single time. The ten largest make up about 12% of the sample.

In this sample, this clonotype turned up a few times. It lacks a known antigen. Qualities for individual bases were not recorded, and no much larger clone is one base off. Separately, the same data were catalogued under a study of T cells in Graves' hyperthyroidism and ophthalmopathy. The second publication reports: Graves' hyperthyroidism was defined as stable when no progression to ophthalmopathy occurred over 18 months of follow-up. Hyperthyroidism patients were aged 18 to 65 years and newly diagnosed, with disease duration of less than 2 months. Any patient with an uncontrolled infection, another autoimmune disease, pregnancy or lactation was excluded. Diagnoses were based on clinical symptoms, serum thyroxine and TRAb, thyroid ultrasound and orbital computed tomography. A first-round RT-PCR of the TCR CDR3 used the HTBI primer set with the Qiagen OneStep RT-PCR kit. Most expanded thyroid clonotypes (frequency above 0.001) were also detected in blood, a finding suggesting that blood repertoires may reflect thyroid immune responses. A model built on a 13 V-J signature distinguished ophthalmopathy from stable hyperthyroidism, reaching roughly 88% sensitivity and 81.08% specificity in cross-validation and 80%/75% in testing. In validation, progression to ophthalmopathy was predicted by the model with about 70% sensitivity and about 72% specificity, a median of approximately 6.5 months before onset. To identify distinguishing TCR V-J signatures, a discovery cohort of about a hundred patients was used, comprising fewer than 45 with Graves' ophthalmopathy and 57 with stable Graves' hyperthyroidism. Prospective prediction of ophthalmopathy was tested in an independent validation cohort consisting of 18 to 20 hyperthyroidism patients and about 17 patients who later progressed to ophthalmopathy. The 75 to 100 discovery patients were randomly split 7:3 into training and test sets. In roughly six Graves' hyperthyroidism patients, the study also compared T-cell repertoires from thyroid tissue with T-cell repertoires from blood. Following sampling, methimazole starting at 30 mg daily was given to hyperthyroidism patients, and high-dose intravenous methylprednisolone was given to ophthalmopathy patients. Libraries were constructed in a second round of multiplex PCR, after which size selection and purification were performed. Sequencing of the libraries was done on an Illumina HiSeq2000 using paired-end 100 bp reads. SOAPnuke was used to process the raw data, throwing out any read that contained adapters or uncalled bases, had a mean Phred below 15, or lacked an exact constant-primer or identifier match. COPE v1.2.5 was used to merge high-quality paired reads, and clonotypes were defined as unique nucleotide sequences. MiTCR v1.1 was used to align the clonotypes against IMGT TRBV, TRBD and TRBJ reference segments. The analysis included only V-J combinations with a frequency above 0.0001, which together covered around 99% of the repertoires. The TCS score was defined as the ratio of F50 (clonal expansion) to E x V (chaos), calculated using BLOSUM62-based TCRdist between CDR3 peptides within each V-J. Welch's t-statistics and random forest reduced around 520 V-J features to 10 to 15, which were used in a naive Bayes classifier (R e1071). No statistical method was used to set the sample size in advance, and investigators knew the group allocation. TCR Vbeta CDR3 sequencing of 130 to 150 peripheral blood samples (43 ophthalmopathy, roughly 74 hyperthyroidism and roughly 17 progressor patients) is reported in the paper.

The material sequenced was peripheral blood mononuclear cells (PBMCs), taken at new diagnosis, from a patient treated with antithyroid drugs. The TCR comes from a man aged 18 to 30 with Graves disease. Donor details come from another sample of the same person, matched by shared clones. Here the chain combines TRBV11-2 and TRBJ2-1; TRBD1 aligns with 9 central bases. The bases are TGTGCCAGCAGCTTCGGGACAGGGCGGGGGAATGAGCAGTTCTTC. Protein translation: CASSFGTGRGNEQFF. With the rest looked up from the reference TRBV11-2 and TRBJ2-1 genes rather than sequenced, the full variable domain is EAGVAQSPRYKIIEKRQSVAFWCNPISGHATLYWYQQILGQGPKLLIQFQNNGVVDDSQLPKDRFSAERLKGVDSTLKIQPAKLEDSAVYLCASSFGTGRGNEQFFGPGTRLTVL.